These T cell receptor beta chains were read from a single sample in a study of cytomegalovirus exposure and HLA in healthy donors. Assay: immunoSEQ multiplex PCR; the TCRdb copy retains only in-frame clones and omits some. The sample contains about 73,000 clones, roughly 90% of which appear only once. Sequencing input: PBMCs. The receptors originated from a woman aged 18-29 years in good health and CMV-seropositive. The CDR3 runs from the conserved cysteine through the conserved F or W. Each record gives: V gene, J gene, CDR3 protein.

TRBV2,TRBJ2-6,CASRTGLAGAGGGANVLTF
TRBV11-2,TRBJ2-7,CASSLPGSQTYEQYF
TRBV10-1,TRBJ2-2,CASSETGAGELFF
TRBV27,TRBJ2-2,CASKPGSTGELFF
TRBV5-1,TRBJ2-1,CASSEESSGPNEQFF
TRBV9,TRBJ1-5,CASSVGLGAQPQHF
TRBV4-1,TRBJ2-7,CASSPTPGQQSIEQYF
TRBV6-1,TRBJ2-2,CASSEEVLTGELFF
TRBV19,TRBJ2-3,CASSIGASARADTQYF
TRBV6-1,TRBJ1-1,CASRDRAATEAFF
TRBV7-6,TRBJ2-3,CASSLAGTSGTDTQYF
TRBV5-1,TRBJ1-5,CASRDREGQPQHF
TRBV7-9,TRBJ2-1,CASTRAGLAGGYNEQFF
TRBV10-3,TRBJ1-4,CASEGRQGEKLFF
TRBV28,TRBJ1-1,CASSFQKNTEAFF
TRBV6-4,TRBJ1-5,CASSVTGLDQPQHF
TRBV6-1,TRBJ2-1,CASRGLAGGRNEQFF
TRBV28,TRBJ1-5,CASRGDRGFNQPQHF
TRBV4-1,TRBJ2-5,CASSGFRGVIEETQYF
TRBV4-1,TRBJ2-5,CASSQEGAQETQYF
TRBV5-4,TRBJ2-2,CASSVGTANTGELFF
TRBV5-4,TRBJ2-3,CASSPQGGGPDTQYF
TRBV7-2,TRBJ2-7,CASSLETGMNYEQYF
TRBV6-4,TRBJ2-3,CASSESGGGTDTQYF
TRBV28,TRBJ2-3,CASSPAGLAGGGHTQYF
TRBV9,TRBJ2-1,CASSHPRLGARANEQFF
TRBV4-2,TRBJ1-2,CASSQRQGANYGYTF
TRBV28,TRBJ2-7,CASSGDIQGEQYF
TRBV6-1,TRBJ2-2,CASREGAGELFF
TRBV28,TRBJ2-2,CASSFDKTGTEWTGELFF
TRBV28,TRBJ2-1,CASSPAGTPFNEQFF
TRBV7-9,TRBJ2-7,CASSRGTGGWFYEQYF
TRBV27,TRBJ1-1,CASSFNPGGTEAFF
TRBV28,TRBJ2-7,CASSLTGGRTYEQYF
TRBV28,TRBJ2-1,CASSLVGLVEQFF
TRBV2,TRBJ2-3,CASSEDLDTQYF
TRBV11-2,TRBJ2-1,CASSLAGGGNEQFF
TRBV14,TRBJ1-1,CASSQGQGAFSEAFF
TRBV5-4,TRBJ2-7,CASSGGQGRGEQYF
TRBV7-2,TRBJ2-2,CASSLRGQNTGELFF
TRBV5-1,TRBJ1-6,CASSPWRGVGSPLHF
TRBV6-6,TRBJ1-5,CASSRQGGQPQHF
TRBV19,TRBJ2-2,CASLAGGTGELFF
TRBV30,TRBJ1-2,CAWSGQGFNYGYTF
TRBV18,TRBJ1-3,CASSLDSGNTIYF
TRBV28,TRBJ1-4,CASAVGTANEKLFF
TRBV30,TRBJ1-1,CAWSVRRDTEAFF
TRBV4-2,TRBJ2-5,CASSQGERKETQYF
TRBV7-9,TRBJ1-5,CASSPDRTDQPQHF